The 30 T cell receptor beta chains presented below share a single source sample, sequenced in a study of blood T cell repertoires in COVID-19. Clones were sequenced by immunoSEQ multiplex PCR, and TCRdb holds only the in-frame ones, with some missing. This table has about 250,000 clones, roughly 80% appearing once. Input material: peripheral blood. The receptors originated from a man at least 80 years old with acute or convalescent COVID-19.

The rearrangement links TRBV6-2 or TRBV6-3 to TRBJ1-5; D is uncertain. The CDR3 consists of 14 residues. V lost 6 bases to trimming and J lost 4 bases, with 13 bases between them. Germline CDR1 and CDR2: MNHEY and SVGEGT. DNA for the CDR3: TGTGCCAGCAGCCGCCTACGGTCTAATCAGCCCCAGCATTTT. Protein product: CASSRLRSNQPQHF.

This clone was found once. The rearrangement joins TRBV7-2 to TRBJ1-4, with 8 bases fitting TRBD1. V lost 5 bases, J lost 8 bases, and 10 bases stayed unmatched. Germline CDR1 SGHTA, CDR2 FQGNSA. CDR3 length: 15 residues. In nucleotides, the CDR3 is TGTGCCAGCAGCCGTCAGGGGGCTCCGGGGGAAAAACTGTTTTTT. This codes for CASSRQGAPGEKLFF.

The CDR3 DNA sequence: TGTGCCAGCTCACCGGCCGGGGTCAATCAGCCCCAGCATTTT. It is translated as CASSPAGVNQPQHF. This chain joins TRBV18 and TRBJ1-5; no clear D gene. Germline V gives CDR1 KGHSH, CDR2 LQKENI. The CDR3 is 14 residues long. The V gene lost 3 bases and the J gene lost 3 bases, with 9 bases spanning the gap. Full variable domain (rest looked up from reference TRBV18 and TRBJ1-5): NAGVMQNPRHLVRRRGQEARLRCSPMKGHSHVYWYRQLPEEGLKFMVYLQKENIIDESGMPKERFSAEFPKEGPSILRIQQVVRGDSAAYFCASSPAGVNQPQHFGDGTRLSIL.

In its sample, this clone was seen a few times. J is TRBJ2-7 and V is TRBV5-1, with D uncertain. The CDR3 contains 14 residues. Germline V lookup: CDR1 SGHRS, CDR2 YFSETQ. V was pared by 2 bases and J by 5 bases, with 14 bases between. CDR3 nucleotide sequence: TGCGCCAGCAGCTTTTCTGGGCAAACGAACGAGCAGTACTTC. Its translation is CASSFSGQTNEQYF.

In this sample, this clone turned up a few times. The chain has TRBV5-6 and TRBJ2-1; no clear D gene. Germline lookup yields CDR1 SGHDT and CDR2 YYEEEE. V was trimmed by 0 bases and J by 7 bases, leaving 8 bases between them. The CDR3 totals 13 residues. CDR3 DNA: TGTGCCAGCAGCTTGGGTCCCGGGAATGAGCAGTTCTTC. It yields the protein CASSLGPGNEQFF.

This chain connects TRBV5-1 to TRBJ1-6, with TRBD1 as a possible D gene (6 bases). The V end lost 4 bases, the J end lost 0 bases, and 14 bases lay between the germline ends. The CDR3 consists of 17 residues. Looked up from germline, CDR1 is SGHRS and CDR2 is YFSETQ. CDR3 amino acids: CASSLTGLSSYNSPLHF. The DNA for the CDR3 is TGCGCCAGCAGCCTGACAGGTCTTAGCTCCTATAATTCACCCCTCCACTTT.

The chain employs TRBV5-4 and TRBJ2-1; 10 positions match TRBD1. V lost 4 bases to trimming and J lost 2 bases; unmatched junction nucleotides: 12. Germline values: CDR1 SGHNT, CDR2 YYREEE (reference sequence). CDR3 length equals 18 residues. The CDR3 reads CASSLGARDRGPYNEQFF. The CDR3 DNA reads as TGTGCCAGCAGCCTCGGCGCCCGGGACAGGGGCCCCTACAATGAGCAGTTCTTC.

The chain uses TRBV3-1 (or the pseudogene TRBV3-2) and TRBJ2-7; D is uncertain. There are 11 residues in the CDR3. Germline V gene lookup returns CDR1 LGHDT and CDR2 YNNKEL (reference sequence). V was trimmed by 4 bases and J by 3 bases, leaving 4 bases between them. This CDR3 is CASSLYYEQYF. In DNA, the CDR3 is TGTGCCAGCAGCCTTTACTACGAGCAGTACTTC.

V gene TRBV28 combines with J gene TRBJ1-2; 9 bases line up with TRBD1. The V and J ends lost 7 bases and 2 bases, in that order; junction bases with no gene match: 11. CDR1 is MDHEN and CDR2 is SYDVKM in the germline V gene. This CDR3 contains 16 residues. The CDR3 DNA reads TGTGCCAGCATCTACGGGACAGGGTCCCCCAACTATGGCTACACCTTC. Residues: CASIYGTGSPNYGYTF.

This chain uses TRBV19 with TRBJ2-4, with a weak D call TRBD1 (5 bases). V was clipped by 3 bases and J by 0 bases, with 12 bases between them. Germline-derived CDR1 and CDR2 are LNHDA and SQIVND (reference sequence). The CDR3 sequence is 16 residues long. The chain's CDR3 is CASSIQGERAKNIQYF. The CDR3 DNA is TGTGCCAGTAGTATCCAGGGTGAGAGAGCCAAAAACATTCAGTACTTC.

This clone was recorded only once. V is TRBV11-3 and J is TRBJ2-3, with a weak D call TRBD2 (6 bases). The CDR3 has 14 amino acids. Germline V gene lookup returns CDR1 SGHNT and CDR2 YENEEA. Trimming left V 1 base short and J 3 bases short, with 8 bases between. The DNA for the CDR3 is TGTGCCAGCAGCTTAGCTCGGGGGACAGATACGCAGTATTTT. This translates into CASSLARGTDTQYF.

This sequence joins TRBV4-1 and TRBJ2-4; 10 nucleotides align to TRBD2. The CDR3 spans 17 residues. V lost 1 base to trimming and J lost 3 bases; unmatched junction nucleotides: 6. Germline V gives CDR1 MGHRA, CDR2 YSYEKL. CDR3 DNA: TGCGCCAGCAGCCAAGTCATAGCGGGGGGAGGCAAAAACATTCAGTACTTC. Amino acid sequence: CASSQVIAGGGKNIQYF.

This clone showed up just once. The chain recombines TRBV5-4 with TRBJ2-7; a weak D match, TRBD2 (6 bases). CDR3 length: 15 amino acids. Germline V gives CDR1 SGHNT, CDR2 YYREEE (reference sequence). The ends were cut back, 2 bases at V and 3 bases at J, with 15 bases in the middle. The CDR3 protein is CASSFGAGPLYEQYF. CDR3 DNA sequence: TGTGCCAGCAGCTTCGGGGCGGGACCACTCTACGAGCAGTACTTC. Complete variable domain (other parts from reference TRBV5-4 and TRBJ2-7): ETGVTQSPTHLIKTRGQQVTLRCSSQSGHNTVSWYQQALGQGPQFIFQYYREEENGRGNFPPRFSGLQFPNYSSELNVNALELDDSALYLCASSFGAGPLYEQYFGPGTRLTVT.

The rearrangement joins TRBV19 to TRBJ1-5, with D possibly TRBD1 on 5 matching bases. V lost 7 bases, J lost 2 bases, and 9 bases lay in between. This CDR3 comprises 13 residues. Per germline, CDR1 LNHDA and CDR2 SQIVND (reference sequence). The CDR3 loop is CASKGNGNQPQHF. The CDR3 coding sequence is TGTGCCAGTAAGGGGAATGGCAATCAGCCCCAGCATTTT.

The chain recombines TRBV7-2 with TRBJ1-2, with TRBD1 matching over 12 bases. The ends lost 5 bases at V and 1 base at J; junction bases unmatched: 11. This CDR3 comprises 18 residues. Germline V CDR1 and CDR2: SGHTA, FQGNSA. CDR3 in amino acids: CASSQSRDRGLYNYGYTF. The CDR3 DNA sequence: TGTGCCAGCAGCCAATCCCGGGACAGGGGGCTTTATAACTATGGCTACACCTTC.

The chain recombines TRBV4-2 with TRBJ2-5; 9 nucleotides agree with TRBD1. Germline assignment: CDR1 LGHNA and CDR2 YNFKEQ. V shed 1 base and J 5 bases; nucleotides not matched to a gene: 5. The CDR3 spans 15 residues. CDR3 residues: CASSQAGTGMETQYF. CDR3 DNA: TGTGCCAGCAGCCAAGCCGGGACAGGGATGGAGACCCAGTACTTC.

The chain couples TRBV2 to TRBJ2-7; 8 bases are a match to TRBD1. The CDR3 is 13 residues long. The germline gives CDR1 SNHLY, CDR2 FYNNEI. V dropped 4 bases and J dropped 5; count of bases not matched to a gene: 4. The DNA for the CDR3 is TGTGCCAGCAGTGGGCAGGGGGCTGACGAGCAGTACTTC. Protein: CASSGQGADEQYF.

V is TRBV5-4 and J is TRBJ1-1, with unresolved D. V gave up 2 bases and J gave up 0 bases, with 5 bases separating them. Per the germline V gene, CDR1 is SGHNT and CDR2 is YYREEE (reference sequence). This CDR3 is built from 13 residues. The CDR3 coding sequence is TGTGCCAGCAGCTTCCCTCTGAACACTGAAGCTTTCTTT. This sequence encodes CASSFPLNTEAFF.

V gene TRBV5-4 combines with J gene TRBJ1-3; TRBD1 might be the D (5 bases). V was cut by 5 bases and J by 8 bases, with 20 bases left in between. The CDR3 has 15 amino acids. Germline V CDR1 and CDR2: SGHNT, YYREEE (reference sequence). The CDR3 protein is CASSPGNSGRYTIYF. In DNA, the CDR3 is TGTGCCAGCAGTCCAGGGAACTCCGGAAGATACACCATATATTTT.

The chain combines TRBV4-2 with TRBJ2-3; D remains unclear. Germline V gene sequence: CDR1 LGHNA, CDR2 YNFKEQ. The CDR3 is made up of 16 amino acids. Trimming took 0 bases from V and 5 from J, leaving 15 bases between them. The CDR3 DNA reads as TGTGCCAGCAGCCAAGAAACCGCGGTAGTTATAGATACGCAGTATTTT. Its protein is CASSQETAVVIDTQYF.

In DNA form, the CDR3 reads TGTGCCAGCAGCCCCCGCAGGGGGCGAGAGACCCAGTACTTC. Its translation: CASSPRRGRETQYF. The chain links TRBV3-1 (or the pseudogene TRBV3-2) to TRBJ2-5; 8 bases are shared with TRBD1. This CDR3 has 14 amino acids. Germline V CDR1 and CDR2: LGHDT, YNNKEL (reference sequence). Trimming at V came to 4 bases and at J to 4 bases, leaving 5 bases not matched to a gene.

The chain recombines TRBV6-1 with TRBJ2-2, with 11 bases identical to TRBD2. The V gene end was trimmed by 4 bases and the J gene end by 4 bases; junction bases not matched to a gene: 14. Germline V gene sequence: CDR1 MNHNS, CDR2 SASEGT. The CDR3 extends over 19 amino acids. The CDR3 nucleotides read TGTGCCAGCAGTGGGACAGGCTACTTTAGCGGGAGGGCCACCGGGGAGCTGTTTTTT. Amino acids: CASSGTGYFSGRATGELFF.

CDR3 bases: TGTGCCAGCATGCGGGACAGGGGCGCTGGGGCCAACGTCCTGACTTTC. Translation gives CASMRDRGAGANVLTF. V and J are TRBV2 and TRBJ2-6; 10 positions agree with TRBD1. The germline CDR1 and CDR2 sequences are SNHLY and FYNNEI. CDR3 length: 16 residues. V shed 7 bases and J 2 bases; nucleotides not matched to a gene: 5.

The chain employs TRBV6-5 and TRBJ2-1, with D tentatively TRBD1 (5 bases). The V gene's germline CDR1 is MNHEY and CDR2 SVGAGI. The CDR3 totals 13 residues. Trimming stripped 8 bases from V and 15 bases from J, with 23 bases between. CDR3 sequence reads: CASQGVKTALAFF. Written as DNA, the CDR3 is TGTGCCAGCCAGGGTGTGAAAACAGCCCTGGCGTTCTTC.

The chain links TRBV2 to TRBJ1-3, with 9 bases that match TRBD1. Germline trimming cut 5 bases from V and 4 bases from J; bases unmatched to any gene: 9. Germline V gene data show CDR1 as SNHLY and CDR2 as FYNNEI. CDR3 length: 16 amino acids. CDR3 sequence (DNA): TGTGCCAGCAGTCCGACAGGGGGACTGGGAGGAAACACCATATATTTT. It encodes CASSPTGGLGGNTIYF.

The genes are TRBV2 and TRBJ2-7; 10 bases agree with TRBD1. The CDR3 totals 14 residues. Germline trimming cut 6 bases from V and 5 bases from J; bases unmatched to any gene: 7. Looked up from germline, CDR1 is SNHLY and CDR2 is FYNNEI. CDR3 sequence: CASRSGTGADEQYF. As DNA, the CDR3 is TGTGCCAGCAGATCCGGGACAGGGGCCGACGAGCAGTACTTC.

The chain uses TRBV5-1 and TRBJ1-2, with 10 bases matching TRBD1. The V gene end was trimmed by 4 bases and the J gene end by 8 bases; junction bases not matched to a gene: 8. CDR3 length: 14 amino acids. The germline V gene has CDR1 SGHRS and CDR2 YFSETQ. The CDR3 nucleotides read TGCGCCAGCAGCCCGGGGACAGGGGAGCGGGGCTACACCTTC. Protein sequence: CASSPGTGERGYTF.

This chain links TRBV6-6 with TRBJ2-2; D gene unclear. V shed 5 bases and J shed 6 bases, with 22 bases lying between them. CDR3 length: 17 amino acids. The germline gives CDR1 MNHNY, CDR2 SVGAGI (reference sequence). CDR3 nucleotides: TGTGCCAGCAGTCCCCTTGGTCGTGAGTCGTTGTCCGGGGAGCTGTTTTTT. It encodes CASSPLGRESLSGELFF.

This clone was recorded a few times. The CDR3 DNA reads TGTGCCAGCAGTTATCGGTCTAGCGGGAGTTATACCTACGAGCAGTACTTC. The encoded protein is CASSYRSSGSYTYEQYF. This chain connects TRBV6-2 or TRBV6-3 to TRBJ2-7; TRBD2 matches 10 bases. The germline V gene has CDR1 MNHEY and CDR2 SVGEGT. This CDR3 spans 17 amino acids. The J segment lost 2 bases and the V segment lost 3 bases, leaving 10 bases of the junction unmatched.

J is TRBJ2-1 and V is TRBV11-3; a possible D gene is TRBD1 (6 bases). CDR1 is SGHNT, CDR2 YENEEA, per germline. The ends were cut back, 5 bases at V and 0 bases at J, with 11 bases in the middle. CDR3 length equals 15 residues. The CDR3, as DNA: TGTGCCAGCAGCATGATAGGGGGCTCCTACAATGAGCAGTTCTTC. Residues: CASSMIGGSYNEQFF.